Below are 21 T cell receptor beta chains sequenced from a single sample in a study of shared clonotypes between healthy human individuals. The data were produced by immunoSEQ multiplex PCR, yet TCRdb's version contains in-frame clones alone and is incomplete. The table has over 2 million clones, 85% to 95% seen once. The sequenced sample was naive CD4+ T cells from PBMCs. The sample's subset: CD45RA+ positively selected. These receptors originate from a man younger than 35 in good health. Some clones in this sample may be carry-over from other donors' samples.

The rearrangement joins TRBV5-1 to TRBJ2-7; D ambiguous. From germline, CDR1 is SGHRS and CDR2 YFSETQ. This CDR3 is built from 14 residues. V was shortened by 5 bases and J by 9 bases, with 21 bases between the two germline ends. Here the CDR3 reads CASRSIRDTPTQYF. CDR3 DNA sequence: TGCGCCAGCAGGAGTATTCGCGACACACCAACGCAGTACTTC.

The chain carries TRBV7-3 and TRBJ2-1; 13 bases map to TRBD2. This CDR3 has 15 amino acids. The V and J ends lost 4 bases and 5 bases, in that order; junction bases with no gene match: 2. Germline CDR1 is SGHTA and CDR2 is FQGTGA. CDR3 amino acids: CASSSGTSGNNEQFF. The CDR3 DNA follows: TGTGCCAGCAGCTCCGGGACTAGCGGGAACAATGAGCAGTTCTTC.

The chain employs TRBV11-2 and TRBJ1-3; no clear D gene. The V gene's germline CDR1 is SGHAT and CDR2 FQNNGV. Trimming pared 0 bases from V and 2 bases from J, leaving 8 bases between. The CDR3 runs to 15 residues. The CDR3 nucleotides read TGTGCCAGCAGCTTAGAGAGGCAGCCTGGAAACACCATATATTTT. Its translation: CASSLERQPGNTIYF.

The CDR3 reads CASSFGREAGNTIYF. The CDR3, as DNA: TGTGCCAGCAGCTTTGGTAGGGAAGCTGGAAACACCATATATTTT. The gene calls are TRBV5-4 and TRBJ1-3; D is uncertain. The ends were cut back, 2 bases at V and 2 bases at J, with 11 bases in the middle. The germline V gene encodes CDR1 SGHNT and CDR2 YYREEE (reference sequence). The CDR3 has 15 residues.

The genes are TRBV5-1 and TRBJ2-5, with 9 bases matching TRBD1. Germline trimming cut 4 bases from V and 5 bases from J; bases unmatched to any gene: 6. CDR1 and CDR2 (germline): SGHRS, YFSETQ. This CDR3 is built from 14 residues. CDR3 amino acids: CASSGTGNLETQYF. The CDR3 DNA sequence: TGCGCCAGCAGCGGGACAGGGAATCTCGAGACCCAGTACTTC.

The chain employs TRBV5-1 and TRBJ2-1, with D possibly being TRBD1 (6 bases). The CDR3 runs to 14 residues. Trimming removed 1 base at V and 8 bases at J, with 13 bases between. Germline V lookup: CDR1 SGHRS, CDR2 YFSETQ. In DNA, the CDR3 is TGCGCCAGCAGCTTGACAGGGTTTGGGGATGAGCAGTTCTTC. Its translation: CASSLTGFGDEQFF.

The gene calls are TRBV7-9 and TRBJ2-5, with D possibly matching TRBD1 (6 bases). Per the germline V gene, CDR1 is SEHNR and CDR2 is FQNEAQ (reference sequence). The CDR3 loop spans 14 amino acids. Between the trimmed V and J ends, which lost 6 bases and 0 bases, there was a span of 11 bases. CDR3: CASRSGEYQETQYF. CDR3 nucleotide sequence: TGTGCCAGCAGATCAGGGGAGTACCAAGAGACCCAGTACTTC.

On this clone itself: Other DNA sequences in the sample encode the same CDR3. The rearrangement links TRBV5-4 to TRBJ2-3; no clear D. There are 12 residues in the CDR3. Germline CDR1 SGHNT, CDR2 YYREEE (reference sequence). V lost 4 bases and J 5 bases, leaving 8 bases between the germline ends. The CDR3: CASSPLGDTQYF. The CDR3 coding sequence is TGTGCCAGCAGCCCTCTAGGAGATACGCAGTATTTT.

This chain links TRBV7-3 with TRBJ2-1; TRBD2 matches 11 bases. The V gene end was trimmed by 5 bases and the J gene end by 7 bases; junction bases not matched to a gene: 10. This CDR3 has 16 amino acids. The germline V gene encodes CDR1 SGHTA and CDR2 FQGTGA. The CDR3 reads CASSLGLAGLLNEQFF. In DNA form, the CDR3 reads TGTGCCAGCAGCCTCGGACTAGCGGGCTTACTGAATGAGCAGTTCTTC. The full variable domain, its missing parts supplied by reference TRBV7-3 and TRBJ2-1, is GAGVSQTPSNKVTEKGKYVELRCDPISGHTALYWYRQSLGQGPEFLIYFQGTGAADDSGLPNDRFFAVRPEGSVSTLKIQRTERGDSAVYLCASSLGLAGLLNEQFFGPGTRLTVL.

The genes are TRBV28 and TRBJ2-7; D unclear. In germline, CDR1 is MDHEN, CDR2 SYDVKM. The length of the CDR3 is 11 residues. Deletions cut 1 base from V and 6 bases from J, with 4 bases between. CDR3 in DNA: TGTGCCAGCAGTTTATATGGCGAGCAGTACTTC. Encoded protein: CASSLYGEQYF.

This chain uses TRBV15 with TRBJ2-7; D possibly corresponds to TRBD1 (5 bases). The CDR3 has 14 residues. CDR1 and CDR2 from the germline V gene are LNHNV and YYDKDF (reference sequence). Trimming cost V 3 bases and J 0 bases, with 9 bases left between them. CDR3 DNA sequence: TGTGCCACCAGCAGGACAGTTTCCTCCTACGAGCAGTACTTC. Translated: CATSRTVSSYEQYF.

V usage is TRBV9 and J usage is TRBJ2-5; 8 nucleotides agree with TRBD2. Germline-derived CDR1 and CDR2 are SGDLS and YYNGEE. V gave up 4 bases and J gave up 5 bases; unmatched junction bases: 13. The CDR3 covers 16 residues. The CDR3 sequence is CASSQSGSGSWETQYF. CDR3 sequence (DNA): TGTGCCAGCAGCCAAAGTGGGAGCGGGAGTTGGGAGACCCAGTACTTC.

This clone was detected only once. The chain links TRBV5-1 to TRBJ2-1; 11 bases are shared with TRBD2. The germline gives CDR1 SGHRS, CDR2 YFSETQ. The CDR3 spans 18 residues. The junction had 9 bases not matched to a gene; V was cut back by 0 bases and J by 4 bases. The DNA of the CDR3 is TGCGCCAGCAGCTTGGCCCCAGGCACTAGCGGGAGATACAATGAGCAGTTCTTC. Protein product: CASSLAPGTSGRYNEQFF.

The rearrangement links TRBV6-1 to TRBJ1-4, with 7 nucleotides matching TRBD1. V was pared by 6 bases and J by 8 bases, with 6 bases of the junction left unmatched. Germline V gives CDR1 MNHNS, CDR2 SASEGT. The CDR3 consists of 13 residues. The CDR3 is CASRRQGAEKLFF. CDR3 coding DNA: TGTGCCAGCAGGCGACAGGGCGCGGAAAAACTGTTTTTT.

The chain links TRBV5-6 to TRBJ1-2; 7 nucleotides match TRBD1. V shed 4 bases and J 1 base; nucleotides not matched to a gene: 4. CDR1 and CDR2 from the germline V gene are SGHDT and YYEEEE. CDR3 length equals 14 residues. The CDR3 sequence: CASSLQGINYGYTF. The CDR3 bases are TGTGCCAGCAGCCTACAGGGGATTAACTATGGCTACACCTTC.

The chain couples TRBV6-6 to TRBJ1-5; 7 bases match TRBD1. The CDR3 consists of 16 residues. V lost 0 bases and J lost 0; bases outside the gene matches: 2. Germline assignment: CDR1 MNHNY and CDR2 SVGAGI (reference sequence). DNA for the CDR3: TGTGCCAGCAGTTACTCGACAGGGTATAGCAATCAGCCCCAGCATTTT. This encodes CASSYSTGYSNQPQHF.

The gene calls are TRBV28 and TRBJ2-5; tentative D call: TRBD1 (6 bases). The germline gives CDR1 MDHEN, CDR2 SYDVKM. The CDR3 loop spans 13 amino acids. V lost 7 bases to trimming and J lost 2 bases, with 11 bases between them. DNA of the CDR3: TGTGCCAGCAATGGACAGCCACAAGAGACCCAGTACTTC. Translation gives CASNGQPQETQYF.

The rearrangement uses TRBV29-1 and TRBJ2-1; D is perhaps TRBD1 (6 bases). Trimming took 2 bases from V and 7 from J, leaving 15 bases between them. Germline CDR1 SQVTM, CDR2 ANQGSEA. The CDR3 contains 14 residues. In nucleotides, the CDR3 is TGCAGCGTTGAAAGGGCAGGGCAGGGGAATGAGCAGTTCTTC. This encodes CSVERAGQGNEQFF.

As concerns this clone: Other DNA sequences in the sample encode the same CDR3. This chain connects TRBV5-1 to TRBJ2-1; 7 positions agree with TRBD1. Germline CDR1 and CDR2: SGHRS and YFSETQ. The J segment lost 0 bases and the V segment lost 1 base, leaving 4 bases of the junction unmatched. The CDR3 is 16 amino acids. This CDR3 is CASSLSGDSSYNEQFF. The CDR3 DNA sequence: TGCGCCAGCAGCTTGAGTGGGGACAGCTCCTACAATGAGCAGTTCTTC.

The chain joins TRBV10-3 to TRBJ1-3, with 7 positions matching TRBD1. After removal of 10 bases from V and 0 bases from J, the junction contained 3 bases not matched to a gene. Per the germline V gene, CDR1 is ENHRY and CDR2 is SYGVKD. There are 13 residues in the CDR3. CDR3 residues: CATTGVSGNTIYF. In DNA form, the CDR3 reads TGTGCCACAACAGGGGTCTCTGGAAACACCATATATTTT.

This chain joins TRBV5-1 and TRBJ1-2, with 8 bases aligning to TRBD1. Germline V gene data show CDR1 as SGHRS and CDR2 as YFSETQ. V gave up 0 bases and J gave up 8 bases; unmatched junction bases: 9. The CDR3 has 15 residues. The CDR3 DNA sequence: TGCGCCAGCAGCTTGGGTGGCAGGGGGCTTGAAGGCTACACCTTC. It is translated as CASSLGGRGLEGYTF.